The 16 T cell receptor beta chains given below trace back to one sample, sequenced in a study of PD-L1 blockade in urothelial cancer. Sequenced by immunoSEQ multiplex PCR; TCRdb stores in-frame clones only, minus some. The sample consists of some 40,000 clones, roughly four fifths of them appearing once. Here the sequenced sample was PBMCs, taken around atezolizumab (anti-PD-L1) treatment. The receptors stem from a man between 60 and 70 years old with urothelial cancer.

This rearrangement joins TRBV28 to TRBJ2-3; the D gene is possibly TRBD2 (6 bases). Germline values: CDR1 MDHEN, CDR2 SYDVKM. V was pared by 11 bases and J by 5 bases, with 11 bases between. This CDR3 is built from 11 residues. The CDR3 spells CASTGVDTQYF. The DNA for the CDR3 is TGTGCCTCGACGGGGGTAGATACGCAGTATTTT. The whole variable domain, remainder taken from reference TRBV28 and TRBJ2-3, is DVKVTQSSRYLVKRTGEKVFLECVQDMDHENMFWYRQDPGLGLRLIYFSYDVKMKEKGDIPEGYSVSREKKERFSLILESASTNQTSMYLCASTGVDTQYFGPGTRLTVL.

The chain uses TRBV12-5 and TRBJ2-1; D possibly corresponds to TRBD2 (6 bases). Germline V gene sequence: CDR1 LGHNT, CDR2 FRNRAP. The V end was cut by 6 bases, the J end by 7 bases, with 7 bases between. CDR3 length: 11 amino acids. The CDR3 loop is CASGRGNEQFF. The CDR3 nucleotides read TGTGCTAGTGGCCGGGGGAATGAGCAGTTCTTC.

This chain connects TRBV27 to TRBJ2-1; TRBD2 matches at 7 bases. The J segment lost 10 bases and the V segment lost 9 bases, leaving 12 bases of the junction unmatched. The CDR3 extends over 13 amino acids. Germline V gene sequence: CDR1 MNHEY, CDR2 SMNVEV (reference sequence). The CDR3 loop is CASLAPLAAEQFF. In DNA form, the CDR3 reads TGTGCCAGTCTGGCACCGCTAGCGGCCGAGCAGTTCTTC.

The V gene is TRBV2, the J gene TRBJ1-2, with no clear D. CDR1 and CDR2 from the germline V gene are SNHLY and FYNNEI. V gave up 2 bases and J gave up 8 bases, with 15 bases separating them. The length of the CDR3 is 14 residues. CDR3: CASSENGLASGYTF. The CDR3 coding sequence is TGTGCCAGCAGTGAAAACGGCCTAGCCTCCGGCTACACCTTC. The full variable domain, with the rest looked up from reference TRBV2 and TRBJ1-2, is EPEVTQTPSHQVTQMGQEVILRCVPISNHLYFYWYRQILGQKVEFLVSFYNNEISEKSEIFDDQFSVERPDGSNFTLKIRSTKLEDSAMYFCASSENGLASGYTFGSGTRLTVV.

The chain is built from TRBV5-1 and TRBJ2-7; D gene unclear. The V and J ends lost 4 bases and 7 bases respectively, with 6 bases between them. Per the germline V gene, CDR1 is SGHRS and CDR2 is YFSETQ. CDR3 length: 10 amino acids. CDR3 coding DNA: TGCGCCAGCAGCCCCAGTGAGCAGTACTTC. Its protein is CASSPSEQYF.

This chain uses TRBV6-1 with TRBJ1-5; a weak D match, TRBD1 (6 bases). The CDR3 is made up of 14 amino acids. In germline, CDR1 is MNHNS, CDR2 SASEGT. Between the trimmed V and J ends, which lost 5 bases and 1 base, there was a span of 9 bases. For the CDR3, the DNA is TGTGCCAGCAGTCTTAGGGGGAGCAATCAGCCCCAGCATTTT. This codes for CASSLRGSNQPQHF.

The chain is built from TRBV30 and TRBJ1-5, with D perhaps TRBD1 (5 bases). The CDR3 is 14 residues long. Trimming took 4 bases from V and 3 from J, leaving 13 bases between them. Looked up from germline, CDR1 is GTSNPN and CDR2 is SVGIG (reference sequence). CDR3 in amino acids: CAWNGGGDNQPQHF. CDR3 coding DNA: TGTGCCTGGAACGGGGGAGGCGACAATCAGCCCCAGCATTTT.

The chain combines TRBV4-2 with TRBJ2-6; D call uncertain. Trimming stripped 3 bases from V and 0 bases from J, with 9 bases between. CDR3 size: 16 residues. Germline V gives CDR1 LGHNA, CDR2 YNFKEQ. As DNA, the CDR3 is TGTGCCAGCAGCCAGAACACAGTCTCTGGGGCCAACGTCCTGACTTTC. Translating it yields CASSQNTVSGANVLTF.

J is TRBJ1-1 and V is TRBV18; TRBD1 agrees at 9 bases. Germline V lookup: CDR1 KGHSH, CDR2 LQKENI. The CDR3 has 14 residues. V was clipped by 5 bases and J by 1 base; unmatched bases: 2. CDR3 in amino acids: CASSAGQGNTEAFF. The DNA of the CDR3 is TGTGCCAGCTCAGCGGGACAGGGGAACACTGAAGCTTTCTTT.

The V and J genes are TRBV7-8 and TRBJ1-5; possibly TRBD1 for D (5 bases). V shed 4 bases and J shed 4 bases, with 17 bases lying between them. Germline loops: CDR1 SGHVS, CDR2 FQNEAQ. The CDR3 has 16 residues. The CDR3 DNA is TGTGCCAGCAGCTCCAACGTTGGGGCCATAAATCAGCCCCAGCATTTT. It specifies CASSSNVGAINQPQHF.

This clone was seen only once. J is TRBJ2-3 and V is TRBV6-1; TRBD2 matches 9 bases. Germline V gene sequence: CDR1 MNHNS, CDR2 SASEGT. CDR3 length equals 15 residues. The ends lost 3 bases at V and 4 bases at J; junction bases unmatched: 5. The CDR3 DNA reads as TGTGCCAGCAGTGACCAGCGGGGGGTGGCAGATACGCAGTATTTT. Its translation is CASSDQRGVADTQYF.

The chain uses TRBV29-1 and TRBJ2-7; weak D call: TRBD2 (6 bases). V lost 3 bases and J lost 0, with 9 bases in between. This CDR3 has 13 residues. Per germline, CDR1 SQVTM and CDR2 ANQGSEA. Here the CDR3 DNA reads TGCAGCGTTGAGTGGGGGGACTCCTACGAGCAGTACTTC. This gives the protein CSVEWGDSYEQYF.

This chain connects TRBV10-2 to TRBJ1-1; D is unclear. This CDR3 has 15 residues. The germline CDR1 and CDR2 sequences are WSHSY and SAAADI. With 0 bases removed from V and 0 bases from J, the gap between germline ends came to 8 bases. This CDR3 is CASSESEPLNTEAFF. CDR3 DNA sequence: TGCGCCAGCAGTGAGTCGGAGCCACTGAACACTGAAGCTTTCTTT.

The V and J genes are TRBV6-5 and TRBJ2-7, with 7 bases lining up with TRBD1. The ends lost 5 bases at V and 4 bases at J; junction bases unmatched: 8. Germline V gives CDR1 MNHEY, CDR2 SVGAGI. The CDR3 extends over 14 amino acids. CDR3 amino acids: CASSPPGTVYEQYF. In DNA form, the CDR3 reads TGTGCCAGCAGTCCGCCCGGGACAGTATACGAGCAGTACTTC.

The rearrangement links TRBV2 to TRBJ1-4, with 7 nucleotides matching TRBD1. This CDR3 spans 14 amino acids. V shed 5 bases and J 5 bases; nucleotides not matched to a gene: 5. From germline, CDR1 is SNHLY and CDR2 FYNNEI. The chain's CDR3 is CASSRQGLNEKLFF. As DNA, the CDR3 is TGTGCCAGCAGTAGACAGGGCCTAAATGAAAAACTGTTTTTT. Combining the CDR3 with reference TRBV2 and TRBJ1-4 gives the whole variable domain EPEVTQTPSHQVTQMGQEVILRCVPISNHLYFYWYRQILGQKVEFLVSFYNNEISEKSEIFDDQFSVERPDGSNFTLKIRSTKLEDSAMYFCASSRQGLNEKLFFGSGTQLSVL.

V and J are TRBV7-9 and TRBJ1-5; D possibly corresponds to TRBD1 (5 bases). The CDR3 contains 17 residues. The germline V gene encodes CDR1 SEHNR and CDR2 FQNEAQ (reference sequence). Trimming left V 4 bases short and J 0 bases short, with 16 bases between. This CDR3 is CASSSGRGDDSNQPQHF. The DNA of the CDR3 is TGTGCCAGCAGCTCCGGGCGGGGGGATGATAGCAATCAGCCCCAGCATTTT. Supplemented by reference TRBV7-9 and TRBJ1-5, the full variable domain reads DTGVSQNPRHKITKRGQNVTFRCDPISEHNRLYWYRQTLGQGPEFLTYFQNEAQLEKSRLLSDRFSAERPKGSFSTLEIQRTEQGDSAMYLCASSSGRGDDSNQPQHFGDGTRLSIL.